This T cell receptor beta chain was identified in a study of blood T cell repertoires in COVID-19. Study information: All recovered Cohort 3 donors got two negative PCRs, got clearance, or saw symptom resolution. Samples representing acute and convalescent COVID-19 were sourced from the United States, Italy and Spain.

Clones were sequenced by immunoSEQ multiplex PCR, and TCRdb holds only the in-frame ones, with some missing. This sample yields some 180,000 clones, of which about 86% are seen a single time; 20% to 25% belongs to the top ten. This clone was seen only once. The germline V gene encodes CDR1 SGHAT and CDR2 FQNNGV. Deletions cut 0 bases from V and 4 bases from J, with 9 bases between. The CDR3 extends over 15 amino acids. Sequencing was done on a sample of PBMCs or T cells enriched from blood (not recorded which). The J gene is TRBJ2-2, the V gene TRBV11-2; TRBD1 might be the D (6 bases). The receptor's source is a woman in her thirties or forties in a cohort exposed to, infected with or recovered from COVID-19 (not recorded which). Here the CDR3 reads CASSLEGTPTGELFF. In nucleotides, the CDR3 is TGTGCCAGCAGCTTAGAAGGGACACCCACCGGGGAGCTGTTTTTT.